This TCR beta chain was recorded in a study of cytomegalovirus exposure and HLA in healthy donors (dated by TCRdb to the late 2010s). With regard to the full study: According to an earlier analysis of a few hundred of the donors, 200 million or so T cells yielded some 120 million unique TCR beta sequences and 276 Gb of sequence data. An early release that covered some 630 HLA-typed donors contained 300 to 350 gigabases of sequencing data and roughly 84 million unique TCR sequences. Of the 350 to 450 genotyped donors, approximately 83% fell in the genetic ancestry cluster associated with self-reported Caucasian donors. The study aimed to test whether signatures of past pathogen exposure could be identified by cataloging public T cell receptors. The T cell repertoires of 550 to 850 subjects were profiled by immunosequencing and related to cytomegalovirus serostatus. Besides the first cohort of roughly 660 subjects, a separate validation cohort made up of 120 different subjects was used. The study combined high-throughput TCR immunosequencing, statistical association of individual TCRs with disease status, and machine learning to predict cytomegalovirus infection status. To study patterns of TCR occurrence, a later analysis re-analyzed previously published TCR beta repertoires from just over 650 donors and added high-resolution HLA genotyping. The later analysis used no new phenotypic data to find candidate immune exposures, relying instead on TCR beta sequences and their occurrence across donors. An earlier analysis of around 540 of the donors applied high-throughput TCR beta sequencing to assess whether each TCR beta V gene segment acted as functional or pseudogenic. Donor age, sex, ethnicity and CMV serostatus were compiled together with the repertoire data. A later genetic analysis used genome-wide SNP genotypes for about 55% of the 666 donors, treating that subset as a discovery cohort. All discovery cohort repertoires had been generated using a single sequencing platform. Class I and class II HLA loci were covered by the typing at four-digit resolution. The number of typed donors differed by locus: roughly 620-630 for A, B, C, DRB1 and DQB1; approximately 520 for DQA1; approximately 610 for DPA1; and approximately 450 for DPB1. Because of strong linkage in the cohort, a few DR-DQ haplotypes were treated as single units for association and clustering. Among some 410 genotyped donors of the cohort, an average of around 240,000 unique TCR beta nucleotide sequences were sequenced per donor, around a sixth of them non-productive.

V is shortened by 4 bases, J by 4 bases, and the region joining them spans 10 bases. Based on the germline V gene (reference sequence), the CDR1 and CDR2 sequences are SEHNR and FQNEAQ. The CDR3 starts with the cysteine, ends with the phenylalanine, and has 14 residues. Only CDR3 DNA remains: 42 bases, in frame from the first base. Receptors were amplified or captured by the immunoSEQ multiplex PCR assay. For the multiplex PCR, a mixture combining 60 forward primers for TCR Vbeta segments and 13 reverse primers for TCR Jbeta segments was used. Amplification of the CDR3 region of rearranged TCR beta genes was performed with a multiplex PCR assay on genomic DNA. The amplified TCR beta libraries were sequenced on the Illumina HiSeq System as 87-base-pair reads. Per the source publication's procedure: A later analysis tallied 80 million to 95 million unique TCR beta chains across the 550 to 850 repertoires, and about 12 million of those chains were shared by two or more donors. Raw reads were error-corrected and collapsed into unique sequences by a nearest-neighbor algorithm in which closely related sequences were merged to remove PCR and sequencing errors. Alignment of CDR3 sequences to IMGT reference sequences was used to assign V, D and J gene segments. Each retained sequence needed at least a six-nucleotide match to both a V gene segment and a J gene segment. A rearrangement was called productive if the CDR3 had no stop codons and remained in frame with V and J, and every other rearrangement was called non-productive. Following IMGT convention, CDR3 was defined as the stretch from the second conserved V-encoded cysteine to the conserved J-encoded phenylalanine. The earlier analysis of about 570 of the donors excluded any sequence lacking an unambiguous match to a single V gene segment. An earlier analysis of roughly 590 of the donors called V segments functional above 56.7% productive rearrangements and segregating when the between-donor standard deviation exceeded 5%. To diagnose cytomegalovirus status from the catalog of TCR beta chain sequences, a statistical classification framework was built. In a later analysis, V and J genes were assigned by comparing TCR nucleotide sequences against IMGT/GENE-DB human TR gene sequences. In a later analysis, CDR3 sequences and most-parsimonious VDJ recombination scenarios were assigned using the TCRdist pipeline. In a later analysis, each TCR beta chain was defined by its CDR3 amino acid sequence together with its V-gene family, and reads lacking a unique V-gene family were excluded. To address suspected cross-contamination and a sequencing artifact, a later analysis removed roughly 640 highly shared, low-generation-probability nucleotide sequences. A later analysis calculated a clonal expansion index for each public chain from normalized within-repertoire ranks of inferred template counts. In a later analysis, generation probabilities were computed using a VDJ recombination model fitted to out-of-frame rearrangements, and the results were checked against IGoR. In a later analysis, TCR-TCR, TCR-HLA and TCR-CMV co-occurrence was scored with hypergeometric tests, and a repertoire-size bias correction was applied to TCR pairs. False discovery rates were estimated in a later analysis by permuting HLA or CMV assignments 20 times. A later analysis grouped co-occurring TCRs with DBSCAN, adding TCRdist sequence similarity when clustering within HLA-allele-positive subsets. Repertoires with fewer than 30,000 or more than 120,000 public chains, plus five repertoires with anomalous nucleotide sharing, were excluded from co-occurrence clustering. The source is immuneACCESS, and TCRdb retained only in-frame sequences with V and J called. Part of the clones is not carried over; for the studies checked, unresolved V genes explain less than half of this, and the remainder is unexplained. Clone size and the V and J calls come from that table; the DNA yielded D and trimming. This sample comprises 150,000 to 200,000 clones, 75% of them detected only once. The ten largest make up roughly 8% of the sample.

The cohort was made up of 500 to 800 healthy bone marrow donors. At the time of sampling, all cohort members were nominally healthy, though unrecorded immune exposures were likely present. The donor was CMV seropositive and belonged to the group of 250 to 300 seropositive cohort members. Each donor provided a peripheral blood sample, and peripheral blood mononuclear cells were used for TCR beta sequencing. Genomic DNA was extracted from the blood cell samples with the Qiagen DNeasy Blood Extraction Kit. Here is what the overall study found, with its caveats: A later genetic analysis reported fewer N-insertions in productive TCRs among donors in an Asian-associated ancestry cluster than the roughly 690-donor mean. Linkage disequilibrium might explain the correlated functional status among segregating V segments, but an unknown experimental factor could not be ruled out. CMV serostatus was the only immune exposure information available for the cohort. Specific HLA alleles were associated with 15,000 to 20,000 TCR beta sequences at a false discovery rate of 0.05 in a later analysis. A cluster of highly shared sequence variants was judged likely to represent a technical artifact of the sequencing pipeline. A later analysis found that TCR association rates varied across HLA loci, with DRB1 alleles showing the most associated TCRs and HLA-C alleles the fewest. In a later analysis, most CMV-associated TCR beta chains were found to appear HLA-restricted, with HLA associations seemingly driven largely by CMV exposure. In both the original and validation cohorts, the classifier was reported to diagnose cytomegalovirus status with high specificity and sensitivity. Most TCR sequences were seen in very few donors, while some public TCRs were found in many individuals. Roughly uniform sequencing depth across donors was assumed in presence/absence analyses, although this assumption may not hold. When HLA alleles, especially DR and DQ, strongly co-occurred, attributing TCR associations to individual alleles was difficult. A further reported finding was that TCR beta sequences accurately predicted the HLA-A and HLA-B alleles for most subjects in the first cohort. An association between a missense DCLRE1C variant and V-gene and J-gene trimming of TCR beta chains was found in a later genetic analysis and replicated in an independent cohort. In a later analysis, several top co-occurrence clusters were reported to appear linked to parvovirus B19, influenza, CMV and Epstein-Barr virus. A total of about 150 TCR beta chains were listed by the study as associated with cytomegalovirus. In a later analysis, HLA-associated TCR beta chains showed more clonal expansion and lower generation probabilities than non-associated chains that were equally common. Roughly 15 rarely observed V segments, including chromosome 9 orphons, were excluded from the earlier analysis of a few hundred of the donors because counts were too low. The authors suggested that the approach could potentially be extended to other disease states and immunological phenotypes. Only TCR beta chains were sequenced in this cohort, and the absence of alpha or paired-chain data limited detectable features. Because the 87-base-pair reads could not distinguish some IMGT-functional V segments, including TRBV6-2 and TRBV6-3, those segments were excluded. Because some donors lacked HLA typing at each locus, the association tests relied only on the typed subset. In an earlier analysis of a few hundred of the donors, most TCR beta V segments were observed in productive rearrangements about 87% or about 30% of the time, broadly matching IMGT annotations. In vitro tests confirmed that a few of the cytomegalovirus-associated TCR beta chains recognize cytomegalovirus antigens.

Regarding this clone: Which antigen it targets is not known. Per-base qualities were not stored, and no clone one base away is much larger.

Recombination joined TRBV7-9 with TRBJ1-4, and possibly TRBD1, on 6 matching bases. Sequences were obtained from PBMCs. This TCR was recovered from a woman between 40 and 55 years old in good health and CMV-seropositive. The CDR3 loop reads CASSSTGFNEKLFF. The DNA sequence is TGTGCCAGCAGCTCGACAGGTTTTAATGAAAAACTGTTTTTT. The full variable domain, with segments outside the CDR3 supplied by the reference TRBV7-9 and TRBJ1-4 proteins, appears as DTGVSQNPRHKITKRGQNVTFRCDPISEHNRLYWYRQTLGQGPEFLTYFQNEAQLEKSRLLSDRFSAERPKGSFSTLEIQRTEQGDSAMYLCASSSTGFNEKLFFGSGTQLSVL.